This TCR beta chain was captured by sequencing in a study of CD8 T cells in ankylosing spondylitis. Findings and caveats of the study: Clones tied to disease were said to be significantly enriched in matched ankylosing spondylitis synovial fluid. Characteristic, it appeared, of ankylosing spondylitis blood was a TCR beta motif of about eight highly homologous variants. Researchers report that disease-linked clones proved CD8+ and relatively rare in peripheral blood.

Making use of molecular barcodes, quantitative 5'-RACE generated TCR beta libraries. MiXCR was run by TCRdb on the 5' RACE reads, yielding one entry per CDR3 protein. This sample has 470,000 or so distinct CDR3 sequences, with roughly 25% found just once. The table lists this clonotype with a few counts. Its cognate antigen is unknown. The CDR3 spans 14 residues. Germline CDR1 is ENHRY and CDR2 is SYGVKD. V was pared by 7 bases and J by 0 bases, with 5 bases of the junction left unmatched. The TCR originated in a male donor with ankylosing spondylitis. The chain couples TRBV10-3 to TRBJ1-2; 7 bases align to TRBD1. The source material was blood, either unsorted or a sorted T cell fraction (not recorded which). The CDR3 DNA is TGTGCCATCAACGGACAGGCGGCTAACTATGGCTACACCTTC. This encodes CAINGQAANYGYTF.